The rows below give T cell receptor beta chains drawn from one sample of a study of response to subunit inactivated influenza vaccine. TCRdb recomputed calls from the RT-PCR reads with MiXCR, one row per CDR3 protein. The sample contains around 300,000 distinct CDR3 sequences, about 20% of which appear only once. Sequencing used PBMCs from blood, obtained approximately 22 months after vaccination. The source of these receptors is a man between 50 and 69 years old who received an inactivated influenza vaccine. Both conserved end residues are part of each CDR3. A D gene is named only where the DNA matches it firmly. For some rows the clone size is stated as once, few or many, or as a class when expanded; others skip it.

TRBJ2-7	TRBV5-1	TRBD2	NA	TGCGCCAGCAGCTTGGTCGGGACTAACCACGAGCAGTACTTC	CASSLVGTNHEQYF
TRBJ1-2	TRBV20-1	NA	NA	TGCAGTGCTAAAATAGGGATCAACTATGGCTACACCTTC	CSAKIGINYGYTF
TRBJ1-3	TRBV7-2	NA	NA	TGTGCCAGCAGCTTTGGGTTGCGGGTAGACACCATATATTTT	CASSFGLRVDTIYF
TRBJ1-1	TRBV14	NA	NA	TGTGCCAGCAGCCAAGTACCCGGGGTTGAAGCTTTCTTT	CASSQVPGVEAFF
TRBJ1-1	TRBV6-4	NA	large	TGTGCCAGCAGTGACTTGGTCGGGACTGAAGCTTTCTTT	CASSDLVGTEAFF
TRBJ1-5	TRBV7-9	TRBD1	few	TGTGCCAGCACCAACTCAGGGGGCCAGCCCCAGCATTTT	CASTNSGGQPQHF
TRBJ1-2	TRBV6-2/TRBV6-3	NA	few	TGTGCCAGCAGTTACAGGGCGGGCTACACCTTC	CASSYRAGYTF
TRBJ1-4	TRBV7-3	TRBD1	few	TGTGCCAGCAGCTTATTGGGGACAGCTAATGAAAAACTGTTTTTT	CASSLLGTANEKLFF
TRBJ1-3	TRBV25-1	NA	few	TGTGCCAGCAGTGAATCCTTTATAGTCCCTTCCTCTGGAAACACCATATATTTT	CASSESFIVPSSGNTIYF
TRBJ1-1	TRBV5-6	TRBD1	many	TGTGCCAGCAGCTCTATACAGGGGACTGAAGCTTTCTTT	CASSSIQGTEAFF
TRBJ1-6	TRBV21-1	NA	NA	TGTGCCAGCAGCGTCTATCGGGGAGATAATTCACCCCTCCACTTT	CASSVYRGDNSPLHF
TRBJ1-1	TRBV25-1	NA	few	TGTGCCAGCAGGCGGGCCACTGAAGCTTTCTTT	CASRRATEAFF